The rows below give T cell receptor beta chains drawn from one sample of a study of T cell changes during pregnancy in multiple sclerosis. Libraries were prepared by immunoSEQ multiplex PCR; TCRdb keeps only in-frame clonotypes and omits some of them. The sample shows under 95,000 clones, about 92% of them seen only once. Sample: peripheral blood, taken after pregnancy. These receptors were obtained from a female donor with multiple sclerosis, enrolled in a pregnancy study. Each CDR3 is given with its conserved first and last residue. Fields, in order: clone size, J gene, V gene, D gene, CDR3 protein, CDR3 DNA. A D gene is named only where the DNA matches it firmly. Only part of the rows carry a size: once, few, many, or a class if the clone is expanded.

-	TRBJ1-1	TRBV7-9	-	CASSLLHQGAFF	TGTGCCAGCAGCTTACTTCACCAGGGGGCTTTCTTT
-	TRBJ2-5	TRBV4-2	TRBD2	CASSQEWLAGRGGETQYF	TGTGCCAGCAGCCAAGAATGGCTAGCGGGGAGAGGGGGGGAGACCCAGTACTTC
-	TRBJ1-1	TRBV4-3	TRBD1	CASSQDRQGAPEAFF	TGCGCCAGCAGCCAGGACCGACAGGGGGCGCCTGAAGCTTTCTTT
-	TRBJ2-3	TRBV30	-	CAWSPGSDTQYF	TGTGCCTGGAGTCCGGGGTCAGATACGCAGTATTTT
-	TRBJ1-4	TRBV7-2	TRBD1	CASSPYTGDAEKLFF	TGTGCCAGCAGCCCGTATACAGGGGACGCTGAAAAACTGTTTTTT
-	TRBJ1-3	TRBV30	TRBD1	CAWTDPHRGSGNTIYF	TGTGCCTGGACCGATCCCCACAGGGGATCGGGAAACACCATATATTTT
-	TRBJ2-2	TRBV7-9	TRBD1	CASSAGTGDTGELFF	TGTGCCAGCAGCGCCGGGACAGGGGACACCGGGGAGCTGTTTTTT
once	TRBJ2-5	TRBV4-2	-	CASSQEAAGRETQYF	TGTGCCAGCAGCCAAGAAGCAGCGGGCCGTGAGACCCAGTACTTC
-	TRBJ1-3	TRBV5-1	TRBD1	CASSLDPGTGGFANTIYF	TGCGCCAGCAGCTTGGATCCCGGGACAGGGGGCTTTGCGAACACCATATATTTT
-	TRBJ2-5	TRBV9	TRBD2	CASSVGGTSGAGETQYF	TGTGCCAGCAGCGTAGGAGGGACTAGCGGGGCGGGCGAGACCCAGTACTTC
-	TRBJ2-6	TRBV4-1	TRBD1	CASSQPRDRDAGANVLTF	TGCGCCAGCAGCCAACCCCGGGACAGGGACGCTGGGGCCAACGTCCTGACTTTC